These T cell receptor beta chains were read from a single sample in a study of PD-L1 blockade in urothelial cancer. Method: immunoSEQ multiplex PCR; TCRdb's copy keeps in-frame clones and lacks some. The sample yields about 63,000 clones, about four fifths seen once. This sample comprised PBMCs, obtained around atezolizumab (anti-PD-L1) treatment. The receptors originated from a man aged 70-80 years with urothelial cancer. The conserved cysteine and the conserved F or W are not part of the CDR3 here. Fields, in order: clone size, V gene, CDR3 protein. Some rows have no size entry. The others give once, few or many, or a class for an expanded clone.

>-|TRBV12-5
ASASGSYEQY
>-|TRBV7-6
ASSLGTGVDNQPQH
>-|TRBV7-9
ASREQGRPDTQY
>once|TRBV7-8
ASSLPFGAGGLSGDTEAF
>once|TRBV11-2
ASSQDRDRGRETQY
>-|TRBV5-1
ASSLTTGAGSYNEQF
>-|TRBV5-4
ASSLGTGFNSPLH
>once|TRBV11-3
ASSRSSGRSYEQY
>-|TRBV9
ASSVSPDRVEQF
>-|TRBV15
ATSPRGQGAGQPQH
>medium-sized|TRBV19
ASSVSSSGGNEQF
>-|TRBV7-8
ASSLGSGGPSSYNEQF
>-|TRBV19
ASSMGTGTYEQY
>-|TRBV4-2
ASSQDSGTETGELF
>-|TRBV5-1
ASSLGGTDYTEAF
>-|TRBV15
ATSREDRGEQY
>-|TRBV5-4
ASSTGQALGDYGYT
>-|TRBV19
ASSITPDYSNQPQH
>-|TRBV11-3
ASSFGTSGPRLGETQY
>-|TRBV19
ASSKGTGKNTEAF
>-|TRBV11-2
ASSLGSLGNTGELF
>-|TRBV4-2
ASSHRQGEGTEAF
>-|TRBV6-1
ASSSNRGYEQY
>once|TRBV5-1
ASSLLVQGGDEQY
>-|TRBV30
AWSVRQVPYGYT
>-|TRBV6-6
ASRRGGRNYGYT
>-|TRBV2
ASSRAGAGDTQY
>few|TRBV7-9
ASSWRGGRQYEEQY
>few|TRBV5-4
ASSLLTGQGRLAF
>-|TRBV2
ASSGGEVGGYT
>-|TRBV6-5
ASSYYGTGNYGYT
>-|TRBV2
ASSGGGGTYGYT